The entry that follows covers one T cell receptor beta chain sequence. The data stem from a study of blood T cell repertoires in COVID-19. Study-wide background: Material from acute and convalescent COVID-19 was sourced from the United States, Italy and Spain.

Profiled with immunoSEQ multiplex PCR; TCRdb holds only in-frame clones, not every one. Of around 160,000 clones listed, 75% to 80% are singletons. After removal of 7 bases from V and 1 base from J, the junction contained 8 bases not matched to a gene. The CDR3 has 15 amino acids. Germline loops: CDR1 MNHEY, CDR2 SVGAGI. This TCR derives from a woman aged 80 or over with acute or convalescent COVID-19. The chain recombines TRBV6-5 with TRBJ1-1; TRBD1 matches 8 bases. Sequencing was carried out using peripheral blood. The CDR3 sequence is CASIGRGLGNTEAFF. CDR3 nucleotide sequence: TGTGCCAGCATTGGCAGGGGGCTGGGGAACACTGAAGCTTTCTTT.